These 22 T cell receptor beta chains share one sample of origin, sequenced in a study of control samples from healthy donors and cancer patients. TCRdb keeps only in-frame clones here, not all; method: immunoSEQ multiplex PCR. The sample table includes some 190,000 clones. Sequencing was performed on blood. The receptors were gathered from a woman in her thirties in good health.

The gene calls are TRBV12-3 or TRBV12-4 and TRBJ1-4; D not resolved. There are 11 residues in the CDR3. Trimming removed 8 bases from V and 10 bases from J, with 11 bases in between. CDR3 amino acids: CASRETGKLFF. The CDR3 coding sequence is TGTGCCAGCCGGGAGACTGGAAAACTGTTTTTT.

The chain has TRBV11-2 and TRBJ2-5, with 8 nucleotides matching TRBD2. This CDR3 spans 17 amino acids. Germline V gene lookup returns CDR1 SGHAT and CDR2 FQNNGV. The J segment lost 5 bases and the V segment lost 0 bases, leaving 11 bases of the junction unmatched. The DNA of the CDR3 is TGTGCCAGCAGCTTAGATCGGAAGGTCGGGGGGGCGGAGACCCAGTACTTC. This encodes CASSLDRKVGGAETQYF.

As for this clone: Within the sample, other DNA sequences also encode this same CDR3. The chain links TRBV18 to TRBJ1-5; a weak D match, TRBD1 (5 bases). CDR3 length: 13 residues. CDR1 is KGHSH, CDR2 LQKENI, per germline. V lost 3 bases, J lost 4 bases, and 7 bases lay in between. In DNA, the CDR3 is TGTGCCAGCTCACCGGGGGTTAATCAGCCCCAGCATTTT. It translates to CASSPGVNQPQHF.

The chain couples TRBV7-2 to TRBJ1-5, with a weak D call TRBD1 (5 bases). The CDR3 length is 15 residues. With 5 bases removed from V and 4 bases from J, the gap between germline ends came to 15 bases. Germline V gene sequence: CDR1 SGHTA, CDR2 FQGNSA. For the CDR3, the DNA is TGTGCCAGCAGCCCCAGGGTAGGCTTTAATCAGCCCCAGCATTTT. Translating it yields CASSPRVGFNQPQHF.

The chain combines TRBV7-2 with TRBJ1-1; TRBD1 agrees at 7 bases. CDR3 size: 16 residues. CDR1 and CDR2 (germline): SGHTA, FQGNSA. V lost 2 bases, J lost 4 bases, and 10 bases stayed unmatched. Here the CDR3 DNA reads TGTGCCAGCAGCTTAAGAGGGGGTTCAGGGGGCACTGAAGCTTTCTTT. Its translation: CASSLRGGSGGTEAFF.

The gene calls are TRBV3-1 (or the pseudogene TRBV3-2) and TRBJ2-3; 11 bases map to TRBD1. J was trimmed by 0 bases and V by 4 bases; bases with no gene match: 6. Germline lookup yields CDR1 LGHDT and CDR2 YNNKEL (reference sequence). The CDR3 is made up of 17 amino acids. The CDR3 is CASSRRTGGRSTDTQYF. For the CDR3, the DNA is TGTGCCAGCAGCCGACGGACAGGGGGCCGTAGCACAGATACGCAGTATTTT.

This chain uses TRBV12-3 or TRBV12-4 with TRBJ1-1, with a tentative D call TRBD1 (5 bases). The CDR3 totals 13 residues. Between the trimmed V and J ends, which lost 6 bases and 0 bases, there was a span of 8 bases. CDR3 sequence (DNA): TGTGCCAGCAGCAACAGGATGAACACTGAAGCTTTCTTT. This gives the protein CASSNRMNTEAFF.

V usage is TRBV5-4 and J usage is TRBJ1-5, with D perhaps matching TRBD1 (5 bases). V lost 1 base and J lost 6, with 11 bases in between. The CDR3 runs to 14 residues. Germline lookup yields CDR1 SGHNT and CDR2 YYREEE (reference sequence). The chain's CDR3 is CASSLRGDGQPQHF. CDR3 DNA sequence: TGTGCCAGCAGCTTGCGGGGGGATGGTCAGCCCCAGCATTTT.

The chain joins TRBV24-1 to TRBJ1-3, with D possibly matching TRBD1 (6 bases). The CDR3 has 16 residues. Germline V CDR1 and CDR2: KGHDR, SFDVKD. The V and J ends lost 2 bases and 4 bases respectively, with 14 bases between them. In nucleotides, the CDR3 is TGTGCCACCAGTGATTCGCAACAGGGCGGGGGAAACACCATATATTTT. Its translation is CATSDSQQGGGNTIYF.

The V gene is TRBV11-2, the J gene TRBJ1-2; D gene unclear. Trimming removed 4 bases from V and 4 bases from J, with 4 bases in between. Germline CDR1 reads SGHAT; CDR2 reads FQNNGV. There are 11 residues in the CDR3. This CDR3 is CASSSVYGYTF. DNA of the CDR3: TGTGCCAGCAGCTCCGTCTATGGCTACACCTTC.

The J gene is TRBJ1-1, the V gene TRBV4-3; unclear D gene. This CDR3 comprises 13 residues. Trimming took 3 bases from V and 3 from J, leaving 8 bases between them. The germline V gene encodes CDR1 LGHNA and CDR2 YSLEER. DNA of the CDR3: TGCGCCAGCAGCCATAACAGCTACACTGAAGCTTTCTTT. This encodes CASSHNSYTEAFF.

The chain links TRBV6-5 to TRBJ1-1; D not resolved. CDR3 length: 13 amino acids. V lost 5 bases to trimming and J lost 6 bases, with 13 bases between them. Per the germline V gene, CDR1 is MNHEY and CDR2 is SVGAGI. The CDR3 DNA follows: TGTGCCAGCAGTCCCAGGCGGAGCTCTGAAGCTTTCTTT. Protein: CASSPRRSSEAFF.

The rearrangement joins TRBV7-9 to TRBJ2-5, with TRBD1 matching 7 bases. The CDR3 spans 15 residues. V gave up 5 bases and J gave up 1 base; unmatched junction bases: 7. The germline CDR1 and CDR2 sequences are SEHNR and FQNEAQ (reference sequence). CDR3 coding DNA: TGTGCCAGCAGCAGAGCAACAGGGGTCCAAGAGACCCAGTACTTC. This gives the protein CASSRATGVQETQYF. The whole variable domain, filled in from reference TRBV7-9 and TRBJ2-5, reads DTGVSQNPRHKITKRGQNVTFRCDPISEHNRLYWYRQTLGQGPEFLTYFQNEAQLEKSRLLSDRFSAERPKGSFSTLEIQRTEQGDSAMYLCASSRATGVQETQYFGPGTRLLVL.

The rearrangement joins TRBV19 to TRBJ2-2; D not resolved. Germline CDR1 reads LNHDA; CDR2 reads SQIVND (reference sequence). V lost 4 bases, J lost 6 bases, and 9 bases lay in between. This CDR3 is 13 amino acids long. The CDR3 DNA reads TGTGCCAGTAGTAGCGTAGGAGCCGGGGAGCTGTTTTTT. Its protein is CASSSVGAGELFF.

V gene TRBV2 combines with J gene TRBJ2-3, with D maybe TRBD2 (5 bases). Trimming pared 7 bases from V and 0 bases from J, leaving 14 bases between. The germline CDR1 and CDR2 sequences are SNHLY and FYNNEI. The CDR3 covers 15 residues. CDR3: CASIRSDGSTDTQYF. CDR3 nucleotides: TGTGCCAGCATTCGTAGCGACGGGAGCACAGATACGCAGTATTTT.

This chain links TRBV6-5 with TRBJ2-3; D is unclear. Trimming removed 0 bases from V and 1 base from J, with 11 bases in between. In germline, CDR1 is MNHEY, CDR2 SVGAGI. This CDR3 contains 16 residues. The CDR3 loop reads CASSYSGGQGTDTQYF. DNA for the CDR3: TGTGCCAGCAGTTACTCAGGTGGGCAGGGCACAGATACGCAGTATTTT.

This chain connects TRBV20-1 to TRBJ1-2; no firm D call. V was cut by 0 bases and J by 5 bases, with 4 bases left in between. Germline CDR1 is DFQATT and CDR2 is SNEGSKA (reference sequence). The CDR3 loop spans 11 amino acids. The CDR3 bases are TGCAGTGCTAGAGATCCTTATGGCTACACCTTC. It encodes CSARDPYGYTF.

The chain has TRBV28 and TRBJ1-2; D may be TRBD1 (5 bases). V lost 8 bases, J lost 0 bases, and 10 bases lay in between. Germline-derived CDR1 and CDR2 are MDHEN and SYDVKM. This CDR3 has 13 residues. The DNA of the CDR3 is TGTGCCAGCGGGGACCGCACTAACTATGGCTACACCTTC. Residues: CASGDRTNYGYTF.

The chain carries TRBV5-1 and TRBJ2-3, with D possibly matching TRBD1 (5 bases). The V gene's germline CDR1 is SGHRS and CDR2 YFSETQ. The CDR3 spans 15 residues. Trimming pared 0 bases from V and 0 bases from J, leaving 8 bases between. CDR3 residues: CASSLGRASTDTQYF. The DNA of the CDR3 is TGCGCCAGCAGCTTGGGCAGGGCCAGCACAGATACGCAGTATTTT.

The chain is built from TRBV6-6 and TRBJ2-7, with D perhaps TRBD2 (5 bases). V shed 6 bases and J shed 5 bases, with 11 bases lying between them. Germline CDR1 reads MNHNY; CDR2 reads SVGAGI (reference sequence). There are 12 residues in the CDR3. The CDR3 DNA is TGTGCCAGCAGCCGCATCGGGGACGAGCAGTACTTC. It translates to CASSRIGDEQYF.

This rearrangement joins TRBV10-1 to TRBJ2-3, with TRBD2 matching over 8 bases. The CDR3 extends over 13 amino acids. Germline V CDR1 and CDR2: WNHNN, SYGVQD (reference sequence). V lost 10 bases, J lost 4 bases, and 7 bases stayed unmatched. CDR3 sequence: CATSGGGADTQYF. The CDR3 DNA is TGCGCCACCTCGGGAGGGGGGGCAGATACGCAGTATTTT.

The gene calls are TRBV6-6 and TRBJ1-5; no reliable D call. This CDR3 has 12 amino acids. V dropped 2 bases and J dropped 6 bases, with 5 bases sitting between them. Germline CDR1 and CDR2: MNHNY and SVGAGI (reference sequence). CDR3 amino acids: CASSYLVQPQHF. CDR3 sequence (DNA): TGTGCCAGCAGTTACCTTGTTCAGCCCCAGCATTTT.